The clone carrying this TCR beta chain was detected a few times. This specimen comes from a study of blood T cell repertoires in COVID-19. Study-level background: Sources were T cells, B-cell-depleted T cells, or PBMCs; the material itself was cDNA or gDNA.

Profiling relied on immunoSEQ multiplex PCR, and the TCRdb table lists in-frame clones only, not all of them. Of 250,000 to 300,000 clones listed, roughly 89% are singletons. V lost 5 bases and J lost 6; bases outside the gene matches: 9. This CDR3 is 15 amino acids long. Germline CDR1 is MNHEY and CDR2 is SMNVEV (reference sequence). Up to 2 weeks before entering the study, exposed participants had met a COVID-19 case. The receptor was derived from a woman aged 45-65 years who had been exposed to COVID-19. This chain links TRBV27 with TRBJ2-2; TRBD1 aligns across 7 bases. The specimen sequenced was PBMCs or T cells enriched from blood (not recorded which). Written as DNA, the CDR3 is TGTGCCAGCAGTCCCACAACAGGGGTCGCCGGGGAGCTGTTTTTT. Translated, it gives CASSPTTGVAGELFF.